This T cell receptor (beta chain) is drawn from a study of blood T cell repertoires in COVID-19. Germline-derived CDR1 and CDR2 are MDHEN and SYDVKM. The junction had 4 bases not matched to a gene; V was cut back by 5 bases and J by 4 bases. The CDR3 runs 15 residues. Sequencing was performed with immunoSEQ multiplex PCR; in TCRdb, only in-frame clones are kept and a portion is missing. The sample has about 190,000 clones; about 77% are singletons. The rearrangement joins TRBV28 to TRBJ2-5; 13 bases align to TRBD2. Sequenced material: peripheral blood. This receptor was taken from a woman of 80 years or more with active or convalescent COVID-19. CDR3 amino acids: CASSRTSGGLETQYF. DNA of the CDR3: TGTGCCAGCAGTCGGACTAGCGGGGGATTAGAGACCCAGTACTTC.